Each of the 26 T cell receptor beta chains below was sequenced from the same sample in a study of shared clonotypes between healthy human individuals. Sequenced by immunoSEQ multiplex PCR; TCRdb stores in-frame clones only, minus some. Altogether about 2.1 million clones are present, 93% being singletons, with the ten largest covering approximately 1.6%. Naive CD8 isolation took CD45RO-negative cells positively selected for CCR7 and excluded terminally differentiated effector memory CD45RA+ cells. Sequenced: naive CD8+ T cells from PBMCs. The receptors derive from a man between 18 and 35 years old in good health. Some clones in this sample may be carry-over from other donors' samples.

This chain joins TRBV2 and TRBJ2-7; TRBD1 matches 10 bases. CDR3 size: 15 residues. The germline V gene has CDR1 SNHLY and CDR2 FYNNEI. V shed 6 bases and J 4 bases; nucleotides not matched to a gene: 9. CDR3 DNA: TGTGCCAGCAGGCGAGAGGGACAGGGGACTTACGAGCAGTACTTC. Protein product: CASRREGQGTYEQYF.

In regard to this clone: Other DNA sequences in the same sample also yield this CDR3. The chain uses TRBV4-1 and TRBJ2-7; D is perhaps TRBD1 (7 bases). The CDR3 is made up of 15 amino acids. The germline V and J ends were trimmed by 0 bases and 1 base, with 10 bases remaining between them. CDR1 MGHRA and CDR2 YSYEKL come from the germline V gene. The CDR3 region is CASSQDPGGSYEQYF. CDR3 DNA sequence: TGCGCCAGCAGCCAAGATCCAGGGGGGTCCTACGAGCAGTACTTC.

The chain carries TRBV6-5 and TRBJ2-2, with 9 bases matching TRBD2. Per the germline V gene, CDR1 is MNHEY and CDR2 is SVGAGI. The ends lost 3 bases at V and 1 base at J; junction bases unmatched: 3. CDR3 length equals 16 residues. Here the CDR3 reads CASSYLREGNTGELFF. The CDR3 DNA reads as TGTGCCAGCAGTTATTTGCGGGAGGGGAACACCGGGGAGCTGTTTTTT.

The chain uses TRBV9 and TRBJ1-2, with D perhaps matching TRBD1 (6 bases). Germline lookup yields CDR1 SGDLS and CDR2 YYNGEE. CDR3 length: 17 residues. Trimming stripped 3 bases from V and 4 bases from J, with 22 bases between. In DNA form, the CDR3 reads TGTGCCAGCAGCGAGACCCTCTTCCAGGGGTCTGGCTATGGCTACACCTTC. This translates into CASSETLFQGSGYGYTF.

The chain employs TRBV27 and TRBJ2-7; 9 bases agree with TRBD2. This CDR3 region has 14 residues. Germline-derived CDR1 and CDR2 are MNHEY and SMNVEV (reference sequence). Trimming at V came to 4 bases and at J to 3 bases, leaving 4 bases not matched to a gene. The CDR3 region has the DNA TGTGCCAGCAGTTCGACTAGCGGCTTCTACGAGCAGTACTTC. It specifies CASSSTSGFYEQYF.

The chain couples TRBV4-1 to TRBJ1-5; D possibly corresponds to TRBD1 (6 bases). Germline loops: CDR1 MGHRA, CDR2 YSYEKL. CDR3 size: 15 residues. V was clipped by 4 bases and J by 2 bases, with 12 bases between them. CDR3 protein: CASSRYGGRNQPQHF. The CDR3 DNA reads TGCGCCAGCAGCCGTTACGGGGGCCGCAATCAGCCCCAGCATTTT.

The CDR3 nucleotides read TGTGCCAGCACCTCCCTCACAGGGGCGGCCGGGGAGCTGTTTTTT. This translates into CASTSLTGAAGELFF. This sequence joins TRBV7-9 and TRBJ2-2, with 7 bases matching TRBD1. With 7 bases clipped from V and 6 bases from J, the junction kept 11 bases outside the gene matches. Germline assignment: CDR1 SEHNR and CDR2 FQNEAQ (reference sequence). The CDR3 is 15 residues long.

A single count supports this clone. Other DNA sequences in this specimen translate into the identical CDR3. The rearrangement links TRBV27 to TRBJ2-1; 10 bases line up with TRBD2. The ends lost 5 bases at V and 3 bases at J; junction bases unmatched: 7. CDR1 and CDR2 (germline): MNHEY, SMNVEV (reference sequence). There are 16 residues in the CDR3. CDR3 bases: TGTGCCAGCAGTCTCCGGTTAGCGGGAGGCTACAATGAGCAGTTCTTC. It is translated as CASSLRLAGGYNEQFF.

A note on this clone: Other DNA sequences in the same sample also yield this CDR3. The chain couples TRBV27 to TRBJ2-7, with 10 bases identical to TRBD2. This CDR3 region has 14 residues. Germline assignment: CDR1 MNHEY and CDR2 SMNVEV (reference sequence). Germline trimming cut 8 bases from V and 1 base from J; bases unmatched to any gene: 5. The CDR3 DNA reads as TGTGCCAGCCGGACTAGCGGAGTATCCTACGAGCAGTACTTC. It translates to CASRTSGVSYEQYF.

The chain uses TRBV15 and TRBJ1-5; no reliable D call. Germline values: CDR1 LNHNV, CDR2 YYDKDF (reference sequence). The CDR3 is 13 amino acids. V lost 8 bases and J 5 bases, leaving 13 bases between the germline ends. CDR3 amino acids: CATGGLGYQPQHF. The CDR3 DNA is TGTGCCACCGGAGGGTTGGGGTATCAGCCCCAGCATTTT.

V and J are TRBV7-3 and TRBJ2-6; no firm D call. The V end lost 0 bases, the J end lost 8 bases, and 11 bases lay between the germline ends. Per germline, CDR1 SGHTA and CDR2 FQGTGA. The CDR3 runs to 15 residues. CDR3 DNA: TGTGCCAGCAGCTTAACTGGCGAAATGACCAACGTCCTGACTTTC. Residues: CASSLTGEMTNVLTF.

Turning to this clone: The sample holds other DNA sequences that translate to the same CDR3. The chain has TRBV27 and TRBJ2-7; 7 bases are a match to TRBD2. V was pared by 4 bases and J by 1 base, with 4 bases of the junction left unmatched. Germline CDR1 and CDR2: MNHEY and SMNVEV (reference sequence). This CDR3 spans 14 amino acids. The CDR3 bases are TGTGCCAGCAGTTCGGGAGGAGGGTCCTACGAGCAGTACTTC. Its translation: CASSSGGGSYEQYF.

Worth noting for this clone: Within the sample, other DNA sequences also encode this same CDR3. The chain employs TRBV7-9 and TRBJ2-5; D remains unclear. V lost 0 bases and J lost 5, with 4 bases in between. The V gene's germline CDR1 is SEHNR and CDR2 FQNEAQ (reference sequence). The CDR3 is 12 amino acids. The CDR3 region has the DNA TGTGCCAGCAGCTTAGCTTCTGAGACCCAGTACTTC. It translates to CASSLASETQYF.

This sequence joins TRBV5-6 and TRBJ2-7; D uncertain. The CDR3 runs 15 residues. Between the trimmed V and J ends, which lost 4 bases and 2 bases, there was a span of 16 bases. The V gene's germline CDR1 is SGHDT and CDR2 YYEEEE. CDR3 sequence: CASSPGAAGAYEQYF. For the CDR3, the DNA is TGTGCCAGCAGCCCCGGCGCTGCTGGGGCCTACGAGCAGTACTTC.

The chain has TRBV7-9 and TRBJ2-1; 10 bases map to TRBD2. The CDR3 is made up of 16 amino acids. The J segment lost 6 bases and the V segment lost 6 bases, leaving 11 bases of the junction unmatched. Germline V CDR1 and CDR2: SEHNR, FQNEAQ (reference sequence). This CDR3 is CASSFASGSTGNEQFF. The CDR3 nucleotides read TGTGCCAGCAGTTTCGCTAGCGGGAGTACGGGCAATGAGCAGTTCTTC.

This sequence joins TRBV5-4 and TRBJ2-7; 7 bases match TRBD2. The CDR3 spans 17 residues. Germline V gives CDR1 SGHNT, CDR2 YYREEE (reference sequence). After removal of 2 bases from V and 2 bases from J, the junction contained 13 bases not matched to a gene. The CDR3 coding sequence is TGTGCCAGCAGCTTTGTTGGGTTTCTAGCGGACCCCTACGAGCAGTACTTC. This encodes CASSFVGFLADPYEQYF.

The chain carries TRBV7-9 and TRBJ1-4; TRBD1 is a possible D gene (6 bases). The CDR3 contains 15 residues. Trimming took off 10 bases at V and 5 bases at J, with 20 bases between the two ends. Germline lookup yields CDR1 SEHNR and CDR2 FQNEAQ (reference sequence). CDR3 protein: CAIPLGIQGNEKLFF. For the CDR3, the DNA is TGTGCCATTCCCTTGGGCATACAGGGAAATGAAAAACTGTTTTTT.

This rearrangement joins TRBV19 to TRBJ2-3, with 8 bases that match TRBD2. The germline CDR1 and CDR2 sequences are LNHDA and SQIVND (reference sequence). This CDR3 is built from 16 residues. Unmatched junction bases numbered 6, after V lost 1 base and J lost 3 bases. In DNA, the CDR3 is TGTGCCAGTAGTATAGGGGTTAGCGGGAATACAGATACGCAGTATTTT. Translated: CASSIGVSGNTDTQYF.

Worth noting for this clone: Other DNA sequences from this sample encode an identical CDR3 as well. The chain is built from TRBV4-1 and TRBJ2-1; D ambiguous. This CDR3 is built from 13 residues. The V end lost 1 base, the J end lost 3 bases, and 4 bases lay between the germline ends. Germline assignment: CDR1 MGHRA and CDR2 YSYEKL. The CDR3 protein is CASSQAGYNEQFF. The CDR3 DNA is TGCGCCAGCAGCCAAGCCGGCTACAATGAGCAGTTCTTC.

There are a few counts of this clone. Other nucleotide sequences from this sample produce the same CDR3. The chain joins TRBV9 to TRBJ1-1; tentatively, D is TRBD1 (5 bases). Trimming stripped 2 bases from V and 3 bases from J, with 5 bases between. In germline, CDR1 is SGDLS, CDR2 YYNGEE. The CDR3 has 12 residues. The CDR3 loop is CASSVTDTEAFF. DNA for the CDR3: TGTGCCAGCAGCGTGACAGACACTGAAGCTTTCTTT.

This clone was recorded only once. V gene TRBV21-1 combines with J gene TRBJ1-2. TRBV21-1 is a recognized pseudogene. The CDR3 is made up of 16 amino acids. In DNA form, the CDR3 reads TGTGCCAGCAGCAAAGGGCCGGGACGCTGGGGCTATGGCTACACCTTC. This codes for CASSKGPGRWGYGYTF.

The chain employs TRBV10-3 and TRBJ2-7; TRBD1 matches 7 bases. The CDR3 totals 17 residues. CDR1 ENHRY and CDR2 SYGVKD come from the germline V gene. The J segment lost 3 bases and the V segment lost 2 bases, leaving 13 bases of the junction unmatched. CDR3: CAISETLQGLLGYEQYF. The CDR3 DNA is TGTGCCATCAGTGAGACCTTACAGGGGCTTCTAGGCTACGAGCAGTACTTC.

The rearrangement links TRBV5-1 to TRBJ2-7; 7 nucleotides agree with TRBD1. The CDR3 runs to 15 residues. Trimming cost V 2 bases and J 3 bases; bases outside gene matches: 8. In germline, CDR1 is SGHRS, CDR2 YFSETQ. The CDR3 region is CASSLVPGQNYEQYF. DNA for the CDR3: TGCGCCAGCAGCTTAGTACCGGGACAGAACTACGAGCAGTACTTC.

Regarding this clone: The sample has other DNA sequences that encode this CDR3 too. The V gene is TRBV27, the J gene TRBJ2-3, with 7 bases lining up with TRBD2. Germline CDR1 and CDR2: MNHEY and SMNVEV (reference sequence). The V segment lost 2 bases and the J segment 0 bases; nucleotides outside the gene matches: 5. The CDR3 has 16 amino acids. CDR3 nucleotides: TGTGCCAGCAGTTTACTAGCGGCGACTAGCACAGATACGCAGTATTTT. It specifies CASSLLAATSTDTQYF.

The chain has TRBV9 and TRBJ2-2; the D gene is possibly TRBD1 (5 bases). The germline CDR1 and CDR2 sequences are SGDLS and YYNGEE. This CDR3 contains 17 residues. V lost 1 base to trimming and J lost 2 bases, with 15 bases between them. CDR3 DNA sequence: TGTGCCAGCAGCGTACCTCAGGGATCGACAAACACCGGGGAGCTGTTTTTT. Protein sequence: CASSVPQGSTNTGELFF.

The CDR3: CASSFAGVSHEQYF. The CDR3, as DNA: TGTGCCAGCAGTTTCGCGGGAGTATCCCACGAGCAGTACTTC. This chain links TRBV27 with TRBJ2-7, with 7 positions matching TRBD2. J lost 5 bases, V lost 3 bases, and 7 bases had no gene match. This CDR3 contains 14 residues. CDR1 is MNHEY, CDR2 SMNVEV, per germline (reference sequence).